This record covers a single TCR beta chain. The antigen it recognizes is unknown. One base away there is no much larger clone; base qualities are not given. These data originate in a study of shared clonotypes between healthy human individuals (dated by TCRdb to the early 2020s). For the wider study: A couple of women and three men aged 18 to 49 years were included in the cohort. To estimate repertoire size and how much clonotypes are shared between individuals, the study performed deep sequencing of blood TCR repertoires from 4 to 6 healthy adults. Each donor's leukapheresis produced roughly between about 0.9 and 9.5 billion PBMCs. For each donor, CD4 naive and CD4 memory were each given three plates, CD8 naive was given two plates, and CD8 memory was given one plate. To increase sequencing depth and limit assay-specific biases, different laboratories used diverse techniques to prepare libraries and sequence TCR repertoires.

CD8 naive samples were CD45RO-negative cells positively selected for CCR7, giving a CD45RA+CCR7+ population that excluded TemRA cells. Donors were healthy HIV-negative adults with no recently reported acute infections or vaccinations. Every donor was a Caucasian adult living in Nashville, Tennessee, USA. After blood collection by leukapheresis, PBMCs were isolated using Ficoll-Histopaque density gradient centrifugation and then cryopreserved in the vapor phase of liquid nitrogen. Analytical flow cytometry was used to check the purity and quantity of every magnetically sorted T cell population. From each sorted fraction, genomic DNA was isolated and quantified by UV absorbance on a Nanodrop 2000c. The full study reports these points: Roughly 5% of naive CD4, roughly 3.6% of naive CD8, 2% to 2.5% of memory CD4, and approximately 0.4% of memory CD8 clonotypes were shared across several donors. Based on pairwise subsampling, the degree of clonotype sharing among donors was expected to be affected by sequencing depth. Only blood was sampled, and tissue TCR repertoires likely differ from those in blood. Higher generation probabilities were observed for clonotypes shared by all four sorted-subset donors than for non-shared clonotypes. Naive subsets generally had larger estimated clonotype richness than memory subsets. The genetic and exposure-history diversity represented was limited by the small number of donors. Incomplete sequencing was indicated by rarefaction of sorted-subset datasets, despite the large sequencing depth.

Using the deep immunoSEQ assay, TCR CDR3 regions were amplified from genomic DNA by multiplex PCR. Extracted genomic DNA from each cell subset was spread evenly across all wells of several immunoSEQ 96-well plates, with each plate serving as a replicate. For sorted subsets, around 0.2 ug of genomic DNA, equivalent to roughly 33,000 T cell genomes, went into each replicate PCR. Purified libraries were quantified with a Qubit 3.0 fluorometer, sized on a Bioanalyzer 2100, and re-quantified with the KAPA Library Quantification kit. Every immunoSEQ 96-well plate was sequenced on a dedicated single-read 150-cycle Illumina NextSeq 550 flow cell. The study's processing was this. Because only junctional sequences without quality scores were contained in the immunoSEQ output, filtering matching that applied to full-length reads could not be performed. Sequences were annotated with PyIR, a Python wrapper for IgBLAST v1.9, and V/J genes and CDR3 were assigned using IMGT germline references. Reads with weak V/J assignments (E-value above 1e-6), missing CDR3, stop codons, out-of-frame junctions, or ambiguous translated residues were removed. V3J clonotypes were defined as sequences sharing an identical inferred V gene, J gene, and CDR3 amino acid sequence. To compute the percentage overlap between repertoires, the number of shared unique clonotypes was divided by the size of the smaller repertoire. Three approaches were used to assess repertoire richness: RTK rarefaction, the Chao1 estimator, and Recon v2.1 estimates of unobserved clonotypes. Generation probabilities for all TCRbeta clonotypes obtained by the gDNA method from a few donors were computed using OLGA. TCRdb holds this immuneACCESS table with in-frame rearrangements only. Some clones are missing; in checked studies, unresolved V genes explain under half, and the rest has no known cause. That table furnishes V, J and clone size, whereas the DNA furnished D and trimming. The sample table contains 1.5 million to 2.5 million clones; only one count was recorded for 85% to 95% of them. The ten largest clones capture roughly 1.2% of the sample.

Based on the germline V gene (reference sequence), the CDR1 and CDR2 sequences are LNHDA and SQIVND. The CDR3 measures 16 amino acids from cysteine to phenylalanine. Only the CDR3 part of the read is kept: 48 bases, read in frame from the first base. Cut back by 3 bases and 7 bases, the V and J ends lie 16 bases apart. Specimen: naive CD8+ T cells sorted from blood. Reading the label with the study, this specimen's cell subset or site is: CD45RA+CCR7+. The source of this sequence is a man between 18 and 29 years old in good health. The rearrangement joined TRBV19 to TRBJ1-6; TRBD1 is perhaps the D gene, given 5 matching bases. For the CDR3, the sequence is CASSIASGEGNSPLHF. In nucleotides, the sequence is TGTGCCAGTAGTATCGCCTCGGGGGAGGGGAATTCACCCCTCCACTTT.